The 14 T cell receptor beta chains below were found in one sample sequenced in a study of kidney transplant recipient with SARS-CoV-2 infection. Each CDR3 protein gets one entry after TCRdb re-called the reads with MiXCR. The table records 200,000 to 250,000 distinct CDR3 sequences, 25% to 35% of them present only once. The input for sequencing was a blood sample, taken at baseline and on day 111 from a kidney transplant recipient. The receptor set was obtained from a male patient between 25 and 40 years old who had COVID-19 and was a kidney transplant recipient. Some T cells may possibly be graft donor cells.

The table lists this clonotype with a count of one. One junction end disagrees with the germline gene, perhaps due to a read error. The chain has TRBV27 and TRBJ2-7; TRBD1 is a possible D gene (5 bases). CDR1 is MNHEY, CDR2 SMNVEV, per germline (reference sequence). This CDR3 comprises 15 residues. The CDR3 protein is CASSLSIPGIYVQYF. CDR3 nucleotide sequence: TGTGCCAGCAGTTTATCCATCCCAGGGATCTACGTGCAGTACTTC.

In this sample, this clonotype turned up many times. The chain has TRBV5-1 and TRBJ2-3; TRBD2 might be the D (5 bases). This CDR3 has 15 amino acids. Germline V gives CDR1 SGHRS, CDR2 YFSETQ. Trimming cost V 5 bases and J 0 bases, with 13 bases left between them. The chain's CDR3 is CASSFRRGSTDTQYF. In nucleotides, the CDR3 is TGCGCCAGCAGTTTCCGCCGCGGGAGCACAGATACGCAGTATTTT.

There are many counts of this clonotype. J is TRBJ1-4 and V is TRBV28; D might be TRBD1 (6 bases). The CDR3 runs to 15 residues. Germline lookup yields CDR1 MDHEN and CDR2 SYDVKM. V dropped 6 bases and J dropped 2 bases, with 13 bases sitting between them. CDR3 nucleotides: TGTGCCAGCAGAACTCTCAGGGGTACTAATGAAAAACTGTTTTTT. Protein: CASRTLRGTNEKLFF.

Worth noting for this clonotype: This could be a read error, since a much larger clone is one nucleotide away. The CDR3 bases are TGTGCCAGCAGGACAGCGGGAGGACAAGAGACCCAGTACTTC. It specifies CASRTAGGQETQYF. This chain uses TRBV27 with TRBJ2-5; 9 nucleotides agree with TRBD2. V lost 6 bases to trimming and J lost 2 bases; unmatched junction nucleotides: 4. The CDR3 is made up of 14 amino acids. Per the germline V gene, CDR1 is MNHEY and CDR2 is SMNVEV (reference sequence).

On this clonotype: A much larger clone differs from this one at a single base, so this may be a read error. This chain uses TRBV27 with TRBJ1-6; possible D gene TRBD1, 5 bases. Germline values: CDR1 MNHEY, CDR2 SMNVEV (reference sequence). The CDR3 runs to 16 residues. V was shortened by 8 bases and J by 13 bases, with 27 bases between the two germline ends. The CDR3 here is CASCPGTRPDVTPLHF. The CDR3 DNA follows: TGTGCCAGCTGCCCCGGGACGAGACCAGATGTGACGCCCCTCCACTTT.

As for this clonotype: In this CDR3 the conserved last residue, phenylalanine or tryptophan, is missing, so a read error is likely. The chain links TRBV2 to TRBJ1-2, with D possibly being TRBD1 (5 bases). Trimming left V 5 bases short and J 1 base short, with 17 bases between. The CDR3 contains 16 residues. Germline CDR1 reads SNHLY; CDR2 reads FYNNEI. The CDR3 is CASSLVGTDLNYGYTV. Written as DNA, the CDR3 is TGTGCCAGCAGTCTTGTCGGGACGGACCTTAACTATGGCTACACCGTC.

This clonotype has a count of ten or more. The chain links TRBV5-4 to TRBJ1-2, with a possible D match to TRBD1 (6 bases). This CDR3 is 18 amino acids long. V was shortened by 0 bases and J by 2 bases, with 20 bases between the two germline ends. The germline gives CDR1 SGHNT, CDR2 YYREEE (reference sequence). CDR3 sequence: CASSLDGRGTRENYGYTF. CDR3 in DNA: TGTGCCAGCAGCTTGGACGGCCGAGGGACAAGGGAAAACTATGGCTACACCTTC.

The chain recombines TRBV10-3 with TRBJ2-1; 15 bases agree with TRBD2. Germline V gene lookup returns CDR1 ENHRY and CDR2 SYGVKD. Trimming removed 3 bases from V and 0 bases from J; junction bases left unmatched: 12. This CDR3 comprises 21 residues. The DNA for the CDR3 is TGTGCCATCAGTGAAAGAAGGACTAGCGGGAGGGCCAGAAGCTCCTACAATGAGCAGTTCTTC. It is translated as CAISERRTSGRARSSYNEQFF.

The chain is built from TRBV4-1 and TRBJ2-2; TRBD2 agrees at 11 bases. There are 19 residues in the CDR3. Germline V CDR1 and CDR2: MGHRA, YSYEKL. V lost 2 bases to trimming and J lost 0 bases; unmatched junction nucleotides: 8. CDR3: CASSQRALAGGTNTGELFF. CDR3 coding DNA: TGCGCCAGCAGCCAAAGAGCGCTAGCGGGAGGAACGAACACCGGGGAGCTGTTTTTT.

This clonotype was recorded at least ten times. V is TRBV6-2 or TRBV6-3 and J is TRBJ1-1; a weak D match, TRBD1 (6 bases). CDR1 and CDR2 from the germline V gene are MNHEY and SVGEGT. V was trimmed by 6 bases and J by 2 bases, leaving 13 bases between them. The CDR3 loop spans 14 amino acids. CDR3 sequence reads: CASRYGQTNTEAFF. CDR3 nucleotide sequence: TGTGCCAGCAGATATGGACAGACCAACACTGAAGCTTTCTTT.

Details on this clonotype: A much larger clone differs from this one at a single base, so this may be a read error. The chain couples TRBV10-2 to TRBJ2-7, with 10 bases matching TRBD2. The V gene's germline CDR1 is WSHSY and CDR2 SAAADI. With V trimmed by 4 bases and J by 0 bases, 3 bases remained unmatched. The CDR3 sequence is 15 residues long. CDR3: CASSVRTSGSYEQYF. In nucleotides, the CDR3 is TGCGCCAGCAGTGTCAGGACTAGCGGCTCCTACGAGCAGTACTTC.

This clonotype showed up just a few times. J is TRBJ1-2 and V is TRBV5-6; D is perhaps TRBD1 (5 bases). Trimming pared 3 bases from V and 3 bases from J, leaving 15 bases between. The CDR3 sequence is 15 residues long. The germline CDR1 and CDR2 sequences are SGHDT and YYEEEE. CDR3 region: CASSWRGRDDYGYTF. For the CDR3, the DNA is TGTGCCAGCAGCTGGAGAGGCAGGGACGACTATGGCTACACCTTC.

This clonotype was found many times. The rearrangement links TRBV18 to TRBJ2-2; D is perhaps TRBD2 (5 bases). V gave up 6 bases and J gave up 1 base, with 15 bases separating them. The CDR3 contains 16 residues. The germline V gene has CDR1 KGHSH and CDR2 LQKENI. The CDR3 coding sequence is TGTGCCAGCTCCCTGTCCAGCGGAGGGAACACCGGGGAGCTGTTTTTT. Its protein is CASSLSSGGNTGELFF. Variable domain in full (rest from reference TRBV18 and TRBJ2-2): NAGVMQNPRHLVRRRGQEARLRCSPMKGHSHVYWYRQLPEEGLKFMVYLQKENIIDESGMPKERFSAEFPKEGPSILRIQQVVRGDSAAYFCASSLSSGGNTGELFFGEGSRLTVL.

The chain is built from TRBV20-1 and TRBJ2-1; D is uncertain. V was cut by 6 bases and J by 4 bases, with 13 bases left in between. The CDR3 consists of 13 residues. CDR1 DFQATT and CDR2 SNEGSKA come from the germline V gene (reference sequence). CDR3: CSANPDVYNEQFF. CDR3 in DNA: TGCAGTGCAAATCCAGACGTTTACAATGAGCAGTTCTTC.